These T cell receptor beta chains were read from a single sample in a study of patients and donors after allogeneic stem cell transplantation. MiXCR, run by TCRdb on the RT-PCR reads, gives a single entry per CDR3 protein. This table has hundreds of thousands of distinct CDR3 sequences, 16% appearing once. The sequenced material came from blood, either unsorted or a sorted T cell fraction (not recorded which). The receptor set was obtained from a human donor who was either an allogeneic HSCT recipient or a stem cell or donor lymphocyte infusion donor (not recorded which). It is not recorded whose cells these are; they may come from a transplant donor. Both conserved end residues are part of each CDR3. The D gene is left open where the match is weak. Clone sizes are given selectively: once, few, many, or a class where the clone is expanded.

CASSYSGQFSGNTIYF	TGTGCCAGCAGTTACTCGGGTCAGTTCTCTGGAAACACCATATATTTT	TRBV6-5	TRBJ1-3	.	.
CAISEPQGAQYF	TGTGCCATCAGTGAGCCACAGGGTGCGCAGTATTTT	TRBV10-3	TRBJ2-3	many	.
CASSYGGTGTPPTYNEQFF	TGTGCCAGCAGTTACGGAGGGACAGGGACCCCCCCCACCTACAATGAGCAGTTCTTC	TRBV6-2/TRBV6-3	TRBJ2-1	.	TRBD1
CASSPLGGFGEQYF	TGTGCCAGCAGCCCCCTGGGAGGGTTTGGCGAGCAGTACTTC	TRBV7-3	TRBJ2-7	few	TRBD2
CSAGDRSSYEQYF	TGCAGCGCCGGGGACAGGAGCTCCTACGAGCAGTACTTC	TRBV29-1	TRBJ2-7	many	TRBD1
CATSRQLAKNTGELFF	TGTGCCACCAGCAGACAACTAGCGAAGAACACCGGGGAGCTGTTTTTT	TRBV15	TRBJ2-2	few	TRBD2
CASSSQGGSSTEAFF	TGCGCCAGCAGCTCCCAGGGGGGATCGAGCACTGAAGCTTTCTTT	TRBV5-1	TRBJ1-1	.	TRBD1
CASSDRVSGYTF	TGTGCCAGCAGCGACAGGGTTTCTGGCTACACCTTC	TRBV14	TRBJ1-2	.	TRBD1
CATSFERGGTRSIEKLFF	TGTGCCACCAGCTTCGAAAGAGGAGGGACAAGGAGTATTGAAAAACTGTTTTTT	TRBV15	TRBJ1-4	few	.
CASSLGTGGVYEQYF	TGTGCCAGCAGCTTAGGGACAGGGGGAGTCTACGAGCAGTACTTC	TRBV7-9	TRBJ2-7	few	TRBD1
CASRWLSGGTNTYNEQFF	TGCGCCAGTCGATGGCTTAGCGGGGGGACCAATACCTACAATGAGCAGTTCTTC	TRBV5-1	TRBJ2-1	many	TRBD2
CASSSGQPNQPQHF	TGTGCCAGCAGCTCAGGACAGCCCAATCAGCCCCAGCATTTT	TRBV7-2	TRBJ1-5	.	.
CASSNSRDRGLNTEAFF	TGTGCCAGCAGCAATTCCCGGGACAGGGGGTTGAACACTGAAGCTTTCTTT	TRBV7-2	TRBJ1-1	few	TRBD1
CSARTSPSSGANVLTF	TGCAGTGCTAGGACTAGCCCAAGCTCTGGGGCCAACGTCCTGACTTTC	TRBV20-1	TRBJ2-6	many	TRBD2
CATRQGGEIEKLFF	TGTGCCACCCGACAGGGAGGAGAGATTGAAAAACTGTTTTTT	TRBV10-3	TRBJ1-4	.	TRBD1
CASSISSYGYTF	TGTGCCAGTAGTATAAGCTCCTATGGCTACACCTTC	TRBV19	TRBJ1-2	few	.
CASSPLGGRGTGELFF	TGTGCCAGCAGTCCTCTGGGGGGACGCGGCACCGGGGAGCTGTTTTTT	TRBV6-1	TRBJ2-2	many	.
CASSLAPYSSYEQYF	TGCGCCAGCAGCTTGGCCCCATATTCCTCCTACGAGCAGTACTTC	TRBV5-1	TRBJ2-7	.	.
CSAQRTGALGKNIQYF	TGCAGTGCTCAACGGACAGGGGCTCTTGGCAAAAACATTCAGTACTTC	TRBV20-1	TRBJ2-4	.	TRBD1
CASSQEGDYEQYF	TGCGCCAGCAGCCAAGAAGGGGACTACGAGCAGTACTTC	TRBV4-1	TRBJ2-7	.	.
CASSHLGQEETQYF	TGTGCCAGCAGCCACCTGGGGCAGGAAGAGACCCAGTACTTC	TRBV14	TRBJ2-5	few	.
CASSLTGASNTEAFF	TGTGCCAGCAGCTTGACGGGGGCATCAAACACTGAAGCTTTCTTT	TRBV7-8	TRBJ1-1	.	.
CASSLEGTGAYNEQFF	TGTGCCAGCAGCTTAGAGGGGACAGGGGCCTACAATGAGCAGTTCTTC	TRBV7-3	TRBJ2-1	.	TRBD1
CASSLGQGASIYGYTF	TGCGCCAGCAGCCTCGGACAGGGGGCTTCTATCTATGGCTACACCTTC	TRBV5-1	TRBJ1-2	few	TRBD1
CASSPGLAGGPVTDTQYF	TGTGCCAGCAGCCCTGGACTAGCGGGAGGGCCCGTCACAGATACGCAGTATTTT	TRBV12-3/TRBV12-4	TRBJ2-3	few	TRBD2
CASSQVVLAGSYEQYF	TGTGCCAGCAGCCAAGTAGTCCTAGCGGGATCGTACGAGCAGTACTTC	TRBV3-1	TRBJ2-7	few	TRBD2
CASSPAGGRFYGYTF	TGTGCCAGCAGCCCCGCCGGGGGCCGATTTTATGGCTACACCTTC	TRBV7-9	TRBJ1-2	many	.
CASSVVGASQGNTIYF	TGTGCCAGCAGCGTAGTAGGGGCTTCCCAAGGAAACACCATATATTTT	TRBV9	TRBJ1-3	.	.
CANPGPYEQYF	TGTGCCAACCCGGGACCCTACGAGCAGTACTTC	TRBV21-1	TRBJ2-7	.	.
CASSVGGLPQETQYF	TGTGCCAGCAGCGTAGGGGGTCTACCCCAAGAGACCCAGTACTTC	TRBV9	TRBJ2-5	.	.
CASRGMRFQETQYF	TGTGCCAGCAGGGGCATGAGATTCCAAGAGACCCAGTACTTC	TRBV6-1	TRBJ2-5	.	.
CASSPRGGDEQFF	TGTGCCAGCAGCCCGAGAGGTGGCGATGAGCAGTTCTTC	TRBV7-9	TRBJ2-1	.	.
CASSLEEVARQYF	TGTGCCAGCAGCTTAGAGGAGGTAGCCCGGCAGTACTTC	TRBV7-9	TRBJ2-7	few	.
CSVNSPSSYEQYF	TGCAGTGTTAACTCGCCTTCCTCCTACGAGCAGTACTTC	TRBV20-1	TRBJ2-7	few	.
CASSATGLRLPLHF	TGTGCCAGCAGCGCGACAGGGCTCCGTCTTCCCCTCCACTTT	TRBV9	TRBJ1-6	few	TRBD1
CASNRDTNTDTQYF	TGCGCCAGCAACCGGGACACCAACACAGATACGCAGTATTTT	TRBV5-1	TRBJ2-3	.	.
CASRGQGLPQPQHF	TGTGCCAGCAGGGGACAGGGTCTTCCGCAGCCCCAGCATTTT	TRBV6-1	TRBJ1-5	.	TRBD1
CATSNRLIKTQYF	TGTGCCACCAGCAATCGGCTAATAAAGACCCAGTACTTC	TRBV15	TRBJ2-5	.	.
CASSVGTGYYEQYF	TGTGCCAGCAGCGTAGGGACAGGCTACTACGAGCAGTACTTC	TRBV9	TRBJ2-7	.	TRBD1
CASRADSHSGNTIYF	TGCGCCAGCAGGGCGGACAGTCACTCTGGAAACACCATATATTTT	TRBV5-1	TRBJ1-3	few	.
CASSPGSEKSPLHF	TGTGCCAGCTCACCAGGCAGCGAAAAGTCACCCCTCCACTTT	TRBV18	TRBJ1-6	.	.
CASSVEPSGTGYYEQYF	TGTGCCAGCAGCGTAGAGCCCTCGGGGACAGGCTACTACGAGCAGTACTTC	TRBV9	TRBJ2-7	.	TRBD1
CASSLGVGGSGTEAFF	TGTGCCAGCAGTCTGGGGGTAGGGGGTAGTGGCACTGAAGCTTTCTTT	TRBV12-3/TRBV12-4	TRBJ1-1	.	.
CSAKARGQGVQGYTF	TGCAGTGCTAAGGCCCGGGGACAGGGAGTTCAAGGCTACACCTTC	TRBV20-1	TRBJ1-2	few	TRBD1
CASRRGVYTEAFF	TGTGCCAGCAGGAGGGGGGTCTACACTGAAGCTTTCTTT	TRBV12-3/TRBV12-4	TRBJ1-1	many	.
CASSAQYGRAYEQYF	TGTGCCAGCAGCGCCCAATACGGGAGGGCCTACGAGCAGTACTTC	TRBV5-6	TRBJ2-7	many	TRBD2
CASSSTGSSYEQYF	TGCGCCAGCAGCTCCACAGGGAGCTCCTACGAGCAGTACTTC	TRBV5-1	TRBJ2-7	many	.
CASSYSSGGQAPLHF	TGTGCCAGCAGTTACTCGAGTGGGGGGCAGGCACCCCTCCACTTT	TRBV6-5	TRBJ1-6	.	.
CAGTWRGDPIGELFF	TGTGCCGGGACGTGGCGGGGGGATCCCATCGGGGAGCTGTTTTTT	TRBV25-1	TRBJ2-2	many	TRBD2
CASKPGLAGGWQVETQYF	TGCGCCAGCAAACCAGGACTAGCGGGGGGATGGCAGGTGGAGACCCAGTACTTC	TRBV5-1	TRBJ2-5	few	TRBD2